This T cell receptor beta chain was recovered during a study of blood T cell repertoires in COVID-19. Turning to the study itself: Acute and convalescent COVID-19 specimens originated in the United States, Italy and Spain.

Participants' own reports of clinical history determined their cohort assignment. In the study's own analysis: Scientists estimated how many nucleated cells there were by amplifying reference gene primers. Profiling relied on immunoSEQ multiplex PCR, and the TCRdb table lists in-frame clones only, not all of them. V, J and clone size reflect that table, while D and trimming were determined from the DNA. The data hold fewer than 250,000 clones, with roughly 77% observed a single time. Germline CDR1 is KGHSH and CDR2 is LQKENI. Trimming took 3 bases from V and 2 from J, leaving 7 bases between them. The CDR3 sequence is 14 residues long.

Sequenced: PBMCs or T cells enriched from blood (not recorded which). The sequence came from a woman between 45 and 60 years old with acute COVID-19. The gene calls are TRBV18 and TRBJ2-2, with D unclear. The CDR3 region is CASSPSTNTGELFF. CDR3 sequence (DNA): TGTGCCAGCTCACCCTCGACTAACACCGGGGAGCTGTTTTTT.